Each of the 16 T cell receptor beta chains below was sequenced from the same sample in a study of OX40 agonist ivuxolimab in advanced cancers. Receptors were amplified or captured by the immunoSEQ multiplex PCR assay. Imported from immuneACCESS, the table was reduced by TCRdb to in-frame sequences with V and J called. These copies leave out some clones; in studies compared against another copy, an unresolved V gene accounts for under half, and the cause of the remainder is not known. The sample records 78,000 or so clones, around 86% of which are singletons. The ten largest clones take up approximately 0.72% of the sample. Sequences were derived from CD4+ or CD8+ T cells sorted from blood, sampled in a trial of the OX40 agonist ivuxolimab. The receptors originated from an adult with an advanced solid tumor such as melanoma, head and neck, liver or kidney cancer.

V gene TRBV11-3 combines with J gene TRBJ2-2, with D hard to call. Germline CDR1 and CDR2: SGHNT and YENEEA. The V end lost 0 bases, the J end lost 4 bases, and 3 bases lay between the germline ends. The CDR3 length is 13 residues. CDR3 sequence: CASSLDFTGELFF. The CDR3 bases are TGTGCCAGCAGCTTAGATTTCACCGGGGAGCTGTTTTTT.

The chain couples TRBV9 to TRBJ2-3; no clear D. The CDR3 consists of 15 residues. Germline loops: CDR1 SGDLS, CDR2 YYNGEE. The V gene lost 0 bases and the J gene lost 1 base, with 9 bases spanning the gap. CDR3 in DNA: TGTGCCAGCAGCGTAGCACCGATTGGCACAGATACGCAGTATTTT. Amino acids: CASSVAPIGTDTQYF.

CDR3 amino acids: CASSGTGGGIEAFF. CDR3 in DNA: TGTGCCAGCAGCGGGACAGGGGGAGGAATTGAAGCTTTCTTT. This rearrangement joins TRBV6-6 to TRBJ1-1; TRBD1 matches 11 bases. The CDR3 runs 14 residues. After removal of 6 bases from V and 7 bases from J, the junction contained 7 bases not matched to a gene. CDR1 and CDR2 (germline): MNHNY, SVGAGI (reference sequence).

V is TRBV6-5 and J is TRBJ2-7; D is unclear. The CDR3 is 14 residues long. CDR1 MNHEY and CDR2 SVGAGI come from the germline V gene. V lost 0 bases, J lost 1 base, and 7 bases lay in between. As DNA, the CDR3 is TGTGCCAGCAGTTACTCGACCTGGTCCTACGAGCAGTACTTC. This codes for CASSYSTWSYEQYF.

This chain connects TRBV18 to TRBJ2-1; TRBD1 matches at 8 bases. This CDR3 is built from 16 residues. The germline CDR1 and CDR2 sequences are KGHSH and LQKENI. Unmatched junction bases numbered 6, after V lost 2 bases and J lost 3 bases. The CDR3: CASSPIRGQDYNEQFF. DNA of the CDR3: TGTGCCAGCTCACCAATCAGGGGGCAAGACTACAATGAGCAGTTCTTC. Based on the CDR3 plus reference TRBV18 and TRBJ2-1, the full variable domain is NAGVMQNPRHLVRRRGQEARLRCSPMKGHSHVYWYRQLPEEGLKFMVYLQKENIIDESGMPKERFSAEFPKEGPSILRIQQVVRGDSAAYFCASSPIRGQDYNEQFFGPGTRLTVL.

The table lists this clone with a few counts. The rearrangement joins TRBV6-5 to TRBJ2-1; 7 nucleotides agree with TRBD2. Germline CDR1 and CDR2: MNHEY and SVGAGI. The length of the CDR3 is 14 residues. Unmatched junction bases numbered 11, after V lost 10 bases and J lost 5 bases. CDR3 in DNA: TGTGCCACCATGAGGCTAGCGGAGAACAATGAGCAGTTCTTC. Encoded protein: CATMRLAENNEQFF.

In this sample, this clone turned up once. The chain uses TRBV10-3 and TRBJ1-2; the match to TRBD1 covers 7 bases. This CDR3 spans 13 amino acids. V gave up 11 bases and J gave up 3 bases; unmatched junction bases: 9. Germline V gene lookup returns CDR1 ENHRY and CDR2 SYGVKD. CDR3 nucleotides: TGTGCCGCATCTACAGGGGCGGACTATGGCTACACCTTC. Its translation: CAASTGADYGYTF.

The V call is TRBV7-8, the J call TRBJ1-1, with D hard to call. The CDR3 is made up of 13 amino acids. Looked up from germline, CDR1 is SGHVS and CDR2 is FQNEAQ. V lost 3 bases to trimming and J lost 0 bases, with 5 bases between them. CDR3 bases: TGTGCCAGCAGCTTGCGGATGAACACTGAAGCTTTCTTT. Protein product: CASSLRMNTEAFF.

The V gene is TRBV10-3, the J gene TRBJ2-3; D unclear. Germline-derived CDR1 and CDR2 are ENHRY and SYGVKD. The CDR3 length is 14 residues. Trimming shortened V by 10 bases and J by 0 bases, and 14 bases separated the two germline ends. The CDR3 DNA follows: TGTGCCACTCGTTTGGGTCCTAGCACAGATACGCAGTATTTT. Its protein is CATRLGPSTDTQYF.

This chain joins TRBV5-4 and TRBJ2-7; 14 positions match TRBD2. The V and J ends lost 4 bases and 2 bases, in that order; junction bases with no gene match: 2. The CDR3 spans 15 residues. Germline loops: CDR1 SGHNT, CDR2 YYREEE (reference sequence). DNA for the CDR3: TGTGCCAGCAGCGTGACTAGCGGGAGGGCCTACGAGCAGTACTTC. As protein: CASSVTSGRAYEQYF.

The rearrangement links TRBV23-1 to TRBJ2-3; D unresolved. TRBV23-1 belongs to the ORF category, with a function that is uncertain. This CDR3 is built from 20 residues. The V gene lost 3 bases and the J gene lost 6 bases, with 31 bases spanning the gap. CDR3 in amino acids: CASSHRPKYTRPCRRDTQYF. As DNA, the CDR3 is TGCGCCAGCAGTCACCGACCTAAATACACTCGCCCTTGCCGTCGGGATACGCAGTATTTT.

The gene calls are TRBV5-1 and TRBJ1-3; TRBD1 matches at 7 bases. With 0 bases clipped from V and 3 bases from J, the junction kept 6 bases outside the gene matches. This CDR3 is built from 16 residues. Germline CDR1 is SGHRS and CDR2 is YFSETQ. CDR3 sequence (DNA): TGCGCCAGCAGCTTGGGAAAGGGGGCAGGTGGAAACACCATATATTTT. Its protein is CASSLGKGAGGNTIYF.

The chain couples TRBV28 to TRBJ1-2, with D tentatively TRBD1 (5 bases). CDR1 MDHEN and CDR2 SYDVKM come from the germline V gene. The length of the CDR3 is 13 residues. V dropped 7 bases and J dropped 4 bases, with 13 bases sitting between them. CDR3 amino acids: CASTTGGGYGYTF. The CDR3 DNA sequence: TGTGCCAGCACCACGGGCGGGGGCTATGGCTACACCTTC.

This clone came up once. V and J are TRBV4-1 and TRBJ2-3; TRBD1 matches 12 bases. CDR1 is MGHRA and CDR2 is YSYEKL in the germline V gene. The length of the CDR3 is 16 residues. Trimming removed 4 bases from V and 5 bases from J; junction bases left unmatched: 7. The CDR3 region is CASSRTGTGGGDTQYF. CDR3 coding DNA: TGCGCCAGCAGCCGAACCGGGACAGGGGGCGGAGATACGCAGTATTTT.

This clone appeared once. CDR3 sequence: CASSQTGQTREQYF. In nucleotides, the CDR3 is TGTGCCAGCAGCCAAACCGGACAGACGAGGGAGCAGTACTTC. V is TRBV6-5 and J is TRBJ2-7, with D possibly TRBD1 on 6 matching bases. Per germline, CDR1 MNHEY and CDR2 SVGAGI. Trimming took 6 bases from V and 7 from J, leaving 19 bases between them. CDR3 length: 14 amino acids.

The J gene is TRBJ2-3, the V gene TRBV19; D unresolved. The germline V gene encodes CDR1 LNHDA and CDR2 SQIVND (reference sequence). Trimming pared 3 bases from V and 4 bases from J, leaving 8 bases between. There are 13 residues in the CDR3. CDR3 bases: TGTGCCAGTAGTATGCTGGCGGCAGATACGCAGTATTTT. It encodes CASSMLAADTQYF.